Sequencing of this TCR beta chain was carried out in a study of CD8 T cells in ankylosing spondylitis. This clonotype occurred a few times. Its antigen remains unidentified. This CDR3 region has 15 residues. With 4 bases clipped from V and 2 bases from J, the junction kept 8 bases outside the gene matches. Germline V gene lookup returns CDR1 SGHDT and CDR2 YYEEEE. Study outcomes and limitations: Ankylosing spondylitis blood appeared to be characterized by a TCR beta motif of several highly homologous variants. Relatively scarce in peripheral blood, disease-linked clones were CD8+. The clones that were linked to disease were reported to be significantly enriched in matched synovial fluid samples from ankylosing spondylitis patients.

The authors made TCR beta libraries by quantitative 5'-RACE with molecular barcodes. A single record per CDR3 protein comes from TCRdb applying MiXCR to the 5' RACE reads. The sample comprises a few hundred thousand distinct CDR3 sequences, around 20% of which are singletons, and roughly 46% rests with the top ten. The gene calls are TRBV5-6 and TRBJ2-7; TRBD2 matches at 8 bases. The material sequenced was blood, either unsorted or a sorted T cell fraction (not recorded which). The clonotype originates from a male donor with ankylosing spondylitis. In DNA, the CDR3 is TGTGCCAGCAGCCCGGGCGGGACTAGTCCCTACGAGCAGTACTTC. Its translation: CASSPGGTSPYEQYF.